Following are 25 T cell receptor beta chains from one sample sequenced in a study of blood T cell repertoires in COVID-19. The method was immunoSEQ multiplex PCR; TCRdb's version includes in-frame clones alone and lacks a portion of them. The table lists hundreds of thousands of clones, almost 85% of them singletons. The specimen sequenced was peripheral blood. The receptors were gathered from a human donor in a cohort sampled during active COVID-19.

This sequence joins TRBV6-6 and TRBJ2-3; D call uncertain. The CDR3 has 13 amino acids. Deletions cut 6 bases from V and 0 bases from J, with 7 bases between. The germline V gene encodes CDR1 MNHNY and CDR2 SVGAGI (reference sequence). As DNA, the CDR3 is TGTGCCAGCAGGGCCGGGAGCACAGATACGCAGTATTTT. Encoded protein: CASRAGSTDTQYF.

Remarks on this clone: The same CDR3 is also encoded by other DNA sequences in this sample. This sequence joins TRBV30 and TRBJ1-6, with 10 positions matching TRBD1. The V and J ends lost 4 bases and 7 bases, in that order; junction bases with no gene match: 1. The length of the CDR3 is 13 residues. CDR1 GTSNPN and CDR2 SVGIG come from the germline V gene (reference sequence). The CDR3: CAWMGQGNSPLHF. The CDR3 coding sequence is TGTGCCTGGATGGGACAGGGGAATTCACCCCTCCACTTT.

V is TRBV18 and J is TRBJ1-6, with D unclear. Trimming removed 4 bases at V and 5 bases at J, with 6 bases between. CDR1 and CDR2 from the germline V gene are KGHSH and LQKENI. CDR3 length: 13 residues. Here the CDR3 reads CASSRQNNSPLHF. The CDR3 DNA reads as TGTGCCAGCTCACGGCAGAATAATTCACCCCTCCACTTT.

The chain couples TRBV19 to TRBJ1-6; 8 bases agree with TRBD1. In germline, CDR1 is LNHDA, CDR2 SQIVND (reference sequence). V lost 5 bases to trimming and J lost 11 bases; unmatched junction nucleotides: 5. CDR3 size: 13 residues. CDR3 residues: CASSRDRRTPLHF. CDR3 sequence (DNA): TGTGCCAGTAGTCGGGACAGGCGGACACCCCTCCACTTT.

CDR3 DNA: TGTGCCAGCAGTCCCGGCCCAGGCTATGGCTACACCTTC. It translates to CASSPGPGYGYTF. The V call is TRBV12-3 or TRBV12-4, the J call TRBJ1-2, with D uncertain. This CDR3 spans 13 amino acids. Trimming shortened V by 5 bases and J by 4 bases, and 11 bases separated the two germline ends.

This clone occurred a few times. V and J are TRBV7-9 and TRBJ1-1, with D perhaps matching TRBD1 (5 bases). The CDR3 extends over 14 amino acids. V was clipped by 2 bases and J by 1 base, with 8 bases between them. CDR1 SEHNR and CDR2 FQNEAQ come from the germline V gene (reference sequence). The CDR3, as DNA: TGTGCCAGCAGCTTAAAAGGGGCGAACACTGAAGCTTTCTTT. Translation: CASSLKGANTEAFF.

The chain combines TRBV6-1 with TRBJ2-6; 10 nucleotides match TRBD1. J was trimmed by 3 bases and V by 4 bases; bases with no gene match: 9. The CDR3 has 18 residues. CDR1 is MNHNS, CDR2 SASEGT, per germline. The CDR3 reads CASSGRTGGVSGANVLTF. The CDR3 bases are TGTGCCAGCAGTGGACGGACAGGGGGGGTTAGTGGGGCCAACGTCCTGACTTTC.

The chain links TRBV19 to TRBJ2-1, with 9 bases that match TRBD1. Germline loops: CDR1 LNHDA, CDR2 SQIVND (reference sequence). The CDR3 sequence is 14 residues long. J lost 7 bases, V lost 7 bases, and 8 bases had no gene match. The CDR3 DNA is TGTGCCAGTACCCCGGGACAGGGATCGAATGAGCAGTTCTTC. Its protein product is CASTPGQGSNEQFF.

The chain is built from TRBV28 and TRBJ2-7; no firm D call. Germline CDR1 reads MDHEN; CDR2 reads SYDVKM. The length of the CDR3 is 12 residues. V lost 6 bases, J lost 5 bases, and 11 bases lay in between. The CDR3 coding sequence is TGTGCCAGCAGCCCTATGGTGGACGAGCAGTACTTC. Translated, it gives CASSPMVDEQYF. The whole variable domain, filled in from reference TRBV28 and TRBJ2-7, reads DVKVTQSSRYLVKRTGEKVFLECVQDMDHENMFWYRQDPGLGLRLIYFSYDVKMKEKGDIPEGYSVSREKKERFSLILESASTNQTSMYLCASSPMVDEQYFGPGTRLTVT.

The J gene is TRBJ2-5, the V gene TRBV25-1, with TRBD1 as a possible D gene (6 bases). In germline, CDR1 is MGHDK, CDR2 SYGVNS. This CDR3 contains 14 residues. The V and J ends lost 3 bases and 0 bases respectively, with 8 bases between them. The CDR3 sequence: CASSDGQNQETQYF. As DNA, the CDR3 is TGTGCCAGCAGTGATGGACAGAACCAAGAGACCCAGTACTTC.

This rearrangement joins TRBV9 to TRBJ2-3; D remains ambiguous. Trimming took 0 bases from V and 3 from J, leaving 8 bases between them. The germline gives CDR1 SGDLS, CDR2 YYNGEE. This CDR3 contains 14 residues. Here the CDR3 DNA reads TGTGCCAGCAGCGTAGTCCTAAATACAGATACGCAGTATTTT. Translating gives CASSVVLNTDTQYF.

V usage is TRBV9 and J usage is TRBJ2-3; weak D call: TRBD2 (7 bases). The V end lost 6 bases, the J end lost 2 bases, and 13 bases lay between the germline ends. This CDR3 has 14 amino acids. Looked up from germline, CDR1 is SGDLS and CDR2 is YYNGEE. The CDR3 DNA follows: TGTGCCAGCAACAAGGCGGGGGCCACAGATACGCAGTATTTT. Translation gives CASNKAGATDTQYF.

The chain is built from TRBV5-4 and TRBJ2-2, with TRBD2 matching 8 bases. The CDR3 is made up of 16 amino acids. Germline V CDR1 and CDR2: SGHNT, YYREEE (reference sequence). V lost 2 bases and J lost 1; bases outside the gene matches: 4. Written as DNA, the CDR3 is TGTGCCAGCAGCTTCAGGCTAGCGGGGAACACCGGGGAGCTGTTTTTT. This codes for CASSFRLAGNTGELFF.

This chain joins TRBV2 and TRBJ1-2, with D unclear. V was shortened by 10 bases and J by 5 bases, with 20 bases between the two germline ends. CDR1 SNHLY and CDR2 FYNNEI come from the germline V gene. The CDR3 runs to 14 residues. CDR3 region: CATHETSVWYGYTF. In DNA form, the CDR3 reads TGTGCCACCCATGAAACGAGCGTTTGGTATGGCTACACCTTC.

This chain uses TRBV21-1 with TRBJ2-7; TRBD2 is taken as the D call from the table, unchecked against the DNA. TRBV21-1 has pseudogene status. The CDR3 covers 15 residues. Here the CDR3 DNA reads TGTGCCAGCAGCAAGCGATCACCCCGGAGTTACGAGCAGTACTTC. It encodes CASSKRSPRSYEQYF.

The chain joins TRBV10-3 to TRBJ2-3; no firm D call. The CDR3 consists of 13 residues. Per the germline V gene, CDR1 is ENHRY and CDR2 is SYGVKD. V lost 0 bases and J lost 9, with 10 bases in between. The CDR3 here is CAISESNSRTQYF. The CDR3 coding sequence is TGTGCCATCAGTGAGTCAAACTCGCGCACGCAGTATTTT.

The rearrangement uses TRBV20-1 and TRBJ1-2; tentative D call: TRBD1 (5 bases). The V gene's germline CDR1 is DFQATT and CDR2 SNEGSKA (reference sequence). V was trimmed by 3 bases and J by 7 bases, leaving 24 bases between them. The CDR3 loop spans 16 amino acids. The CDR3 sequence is CSASWYMSQGRGGYTF. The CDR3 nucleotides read TGCAGTGCTAGTTGGTATATGAGCCAGGGTCGAGGTGGCTACACCTTC.

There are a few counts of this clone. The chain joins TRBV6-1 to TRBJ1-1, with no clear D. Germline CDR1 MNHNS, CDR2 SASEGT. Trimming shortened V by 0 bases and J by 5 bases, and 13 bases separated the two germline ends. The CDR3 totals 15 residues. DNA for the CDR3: TGTGCCAGCAGTGAAGCGCTGATGATCAGGACTGAAGCTTTCTTT. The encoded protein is CASSEALMIRTEAFF.

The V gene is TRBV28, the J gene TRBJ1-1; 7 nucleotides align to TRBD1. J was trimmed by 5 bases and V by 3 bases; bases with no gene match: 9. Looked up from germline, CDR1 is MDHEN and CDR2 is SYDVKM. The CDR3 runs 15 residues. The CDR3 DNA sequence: TGTGCCAGCAGTTTTGTGAGGGGGCAAGGAACTGAAGCTTTCTTT. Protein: CASSFVRGQGTEAFF. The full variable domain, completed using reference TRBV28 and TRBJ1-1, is DVKVTQSSRYLVKRTGEKVFLECVQDMDHENMFWYRQDPGLGLRLIYFSYDVKMKEKGDIPEGYSVSREKKERFSLILESASTNQTSMYLCASSFVRGQGTEAFFGQGTRLTVV.

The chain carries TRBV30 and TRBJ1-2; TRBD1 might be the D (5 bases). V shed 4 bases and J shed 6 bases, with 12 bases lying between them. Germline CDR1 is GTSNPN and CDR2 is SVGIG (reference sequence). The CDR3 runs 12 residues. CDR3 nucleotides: TGTGCCTGGAATAGACAGAGAAATGGCTACACCTTC. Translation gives CAWNRQRNGYTF.

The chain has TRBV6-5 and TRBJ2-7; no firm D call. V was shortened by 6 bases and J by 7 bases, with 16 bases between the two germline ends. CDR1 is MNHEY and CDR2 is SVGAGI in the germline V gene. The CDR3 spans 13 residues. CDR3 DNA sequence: TGTGCCAGCAGAAACGGGTTAGCTACGGAGCAGTACTTC. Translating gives CASRNGLATEQYF.

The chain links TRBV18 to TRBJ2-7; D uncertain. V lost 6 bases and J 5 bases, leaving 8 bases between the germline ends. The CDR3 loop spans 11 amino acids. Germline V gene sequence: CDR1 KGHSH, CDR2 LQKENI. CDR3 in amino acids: CASSSVDEQYF. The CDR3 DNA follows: TGTGCCAGCTCTTCTGTCGACGAGCAGTACTTC.

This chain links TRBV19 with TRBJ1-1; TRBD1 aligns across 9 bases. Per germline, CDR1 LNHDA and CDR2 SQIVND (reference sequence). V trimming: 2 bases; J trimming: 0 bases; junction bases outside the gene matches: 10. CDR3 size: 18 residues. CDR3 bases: TGTGCCAGTAGTATACCCGGAGGGACAGGGCGTATGAACACTGAAGCTTTCTTT. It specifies CASSIPGGTGRMNTEAFF.

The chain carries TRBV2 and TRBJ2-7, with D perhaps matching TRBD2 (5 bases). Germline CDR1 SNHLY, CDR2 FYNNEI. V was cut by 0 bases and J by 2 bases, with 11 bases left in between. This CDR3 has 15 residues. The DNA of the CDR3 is TGTGCCAGCAGTGAAGCGCTTCCGGGAACCTACGAGCAGTACTTC. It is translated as CASSEALPGTYEQYF.

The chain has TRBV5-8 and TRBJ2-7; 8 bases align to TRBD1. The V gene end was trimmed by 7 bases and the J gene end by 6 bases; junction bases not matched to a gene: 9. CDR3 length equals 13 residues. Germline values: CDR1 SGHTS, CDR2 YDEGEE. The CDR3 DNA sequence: TGTGCCAGCGGGGTTGGACAGGGTGCCGAGCAGTACTTC. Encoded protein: CASGVGQGAEQYF.